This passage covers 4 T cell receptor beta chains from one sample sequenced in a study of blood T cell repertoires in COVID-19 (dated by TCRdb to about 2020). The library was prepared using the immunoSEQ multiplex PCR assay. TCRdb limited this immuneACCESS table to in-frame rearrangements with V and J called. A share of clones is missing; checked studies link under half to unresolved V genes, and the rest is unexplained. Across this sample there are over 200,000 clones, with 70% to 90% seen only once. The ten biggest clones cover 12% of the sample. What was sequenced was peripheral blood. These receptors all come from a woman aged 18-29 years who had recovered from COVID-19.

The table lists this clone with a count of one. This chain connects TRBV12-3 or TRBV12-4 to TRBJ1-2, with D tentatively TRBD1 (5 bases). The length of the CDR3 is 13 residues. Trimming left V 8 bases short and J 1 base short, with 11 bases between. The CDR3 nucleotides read TGTGCCAGCCTCCCCGGGGGTAACTATGGCTACACCTTC. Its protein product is CASLPGGNYGYTF.

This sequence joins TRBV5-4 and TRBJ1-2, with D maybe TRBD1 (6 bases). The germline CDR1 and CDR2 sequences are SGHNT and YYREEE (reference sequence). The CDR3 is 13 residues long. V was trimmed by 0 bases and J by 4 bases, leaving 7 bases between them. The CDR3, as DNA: TGTGCCAGCAGCTTGGGACAGGTCTATGGCTACACCTTC. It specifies CASSLGQVYGYTF.

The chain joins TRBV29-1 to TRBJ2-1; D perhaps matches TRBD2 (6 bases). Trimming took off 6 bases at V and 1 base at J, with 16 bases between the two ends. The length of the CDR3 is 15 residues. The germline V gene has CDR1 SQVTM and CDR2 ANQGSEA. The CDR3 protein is CSVPAPGVSYNEQFF. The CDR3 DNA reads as TGCAGCGTCCCCGCGCCGGGAGTATCCTACAATGAGCAGTTCTTC.

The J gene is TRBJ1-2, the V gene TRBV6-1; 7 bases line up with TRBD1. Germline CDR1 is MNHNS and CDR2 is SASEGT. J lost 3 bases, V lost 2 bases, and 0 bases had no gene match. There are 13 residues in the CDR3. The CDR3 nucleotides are TGTGCCAGCAGTGAACAGGGGGACTATGGCTACACCTTC. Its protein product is CASSEQGDYGYTF.